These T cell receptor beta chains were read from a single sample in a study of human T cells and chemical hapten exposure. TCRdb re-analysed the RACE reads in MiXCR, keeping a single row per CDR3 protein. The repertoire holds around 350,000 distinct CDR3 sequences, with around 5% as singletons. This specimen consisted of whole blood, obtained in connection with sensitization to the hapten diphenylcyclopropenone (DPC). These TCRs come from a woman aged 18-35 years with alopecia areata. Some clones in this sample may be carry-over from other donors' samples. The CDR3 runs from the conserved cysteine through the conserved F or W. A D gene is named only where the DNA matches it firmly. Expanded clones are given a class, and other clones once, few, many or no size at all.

CDR3aa: CAISESETQYF
CDR3nt: TGTGCCATCAGTGAGTCCGAGACCCAGTACTTC
d_gene: -
j_gene: TRBJ2-5
v_gene: TRBV10-3
len: 11
abundance: -

CDR3aa: CASSAGGTENTGELFF
CDR3nt: TGTGCCAGCAGCGCCGGGGGGACAGAGAACACCGGGGAGCTGTTTTTT
d_gene: -
j_gene: TRBJ2-2
v_gene: TRBV6-4
len: 16
abundance: many

CDR3aa: CASSAQEFSPLHF
CDR3nt: TGTGCCAGCAGCGCCCAGGAATTTTCACCCCTCCACTTT
d_gene: -
j_gene: TRBJ1-6
v_gene: TRBV11-2
len: 13
abundance: few

CDR3aa: CSASRGAANTGELFF
CDR3nt: TGCAGTGCTAGTAGAGGTGCCGCGAACACCGGGGAGCTGTTTTTT
d_gene: -
j_gene: TRBJ2-2
v_gene: TRBV20-1
len: 15
abundance: -

CDR3aa: CASSISSGQIEKLFF
CDR3nt: TGTGCCAGTAGTATCTCTTCCGGACAAATTGAAAAACTGTTTTTT
d_gene: -
j_gene: TRBJ1-4
v_gene: TRBV19
len: 15
abundance: -

CDR3aa: CASRLGEGTSGGASETQYF
CDR3nt: TGTGCAAGTCGCTTAGGTGAAGGGACTAGCGGGGGGGCATCAGAGACCCAGTACTTC
d_gene: -
j_gene: TRBJ2-5
v_gene: TRBV12-2
len: 19
abundance: many

CDR3aa: CASSSDRYGYTF
CDR3nt: TGTGCCAGCAGCTCGGACCGGTACGGCTACACCTTC
d_gene: -
j_gene: TRBJ1-2
v_gene: TRBV7-2
len: 12
abundance: -

CDR3aa: CASSFSGGATDTQYF
CDR3nt: TGTGCCAGCAGCTTTAGCGGGGGGGCCACAGATACGCAGTATTTT
d_gene: TRBD2
j_gene: TRBJ2-3
v_gene: TRBV5-6
len: 15
abundance: many

CDR3aa: CASSHYLAGEQFF
CDR3nt: TGTGCCAGCAGCCACTATCTAGCTGGTGAGCAGTTCTTC
d_gene: -
j_gene: TRBJ2-1
v_gene: TRBV7-9
len: 13
abundance: many

CDR3aa: CASSLAPFLNGYTF
CDR3nt: TGTGCCAGCAGTTTGGCTCCCTTTCTAAATGGCTACACCTTC
d_gene: -
j_gene: TRBJ1-2
v_gene: TRBV6-5
len: 14
abundance: many

CDR3aa: CASSQPYTANYGYTF
CDR3nt: TGCGCCAGCAGCCAGCCCTACACTGCTAACTATGGCTACACCTTC
d_gene: -
j_gene: TRBJ1-2
v_gene: TRBV4-1
len: 15
abundance: -

CDR3aa: CASSFGEFNSPLHF
CDR3nt: TGTGCCAGCAGTTTTGGGGAGTTTAATTCACCCCTCCACTTT
d_gene: -
j_gene: TRBJ1-6
v_gene: TRBV27
len: 14
abundance: -

CDR3aa: CASSPRLGQGPLTDTQYF
CDR3nt: TGTGCCAGCTCACCTAGACTAGGACAGGGCCCTCTCACAGATACGCAGTATTTT
d_gene: TRBD1
j_gene: TRBJ2-3
v_gene: TRBV18
len: 18
abundance: -

CDR3aa: CASSSTNSIGAFF
CDR3nt: TGCGCCAGCAGCTCTACCAATAGTATAGGGGCTTTCTTT
d_gene: -
j_gene: TRBJ1-1
v_gene: TRBV4-1
len: 13
abundance: few

CDR3aa: CSANGGADYNEQFF
CDR3nt: TGCAGTGCTAACGGGGGGGCTGACTACAATGAGCAGTTCTTC
d_gene: TRBD2
j_gene: TRBJ2-1
v_gene: TRBV20-1
len: 14
abundance: -

CDR3aa: CASSSRGTSLDTQYF
CDR3nt: TGTGCCAGCAGCTCGCGGGGGACTAGCCTGGATACGCAGTATTTT
d_gene: TRBD2
j_gene: TRBJ2-3
v_gene: TRBV7-2
len: 15
abundance: many

CDR3aa: CASSGQGLAEAFF
CDR3nt: TGTGCCAGCAGTGGACAGGGGCTCGCTGAAGCTTTCTTT
d_gene: TRBD1
j_gene: TRBJ1-1
v_gene: TRBV7-3
len: 13
abundance: many

CDR3aa: CASSYRFSRGQGLYGYTF
CDR3nt: TGTGCCAGCAGCTATCGGTTCAGTCGGGGGCAGGGCCTCTATGGCTACACCTTC
d_gene: -
j_gene: TRBJ1-2
v_gene: TRBV7-8
len: 18
abundance: few

CDR3aa: CASSDSGGATGELFF
CDR3nt: TGTGCCAGCAGTGATAGCGGGGGGGCCACCGGGGAGCTGTTTTTT
d_gene: TRBD2
j_gene: TRBJ2-2
v_gene: TRBV25-1
len: 15
abundance: few

CDR3aa: CATEDRGREKLFF
CDR3nt: TGTGCCACCGAGGACAGGGGAAGAGAAAAACTGTTTTTT
d_gene: TRBD1
j_gene: TRBJ1-4
v_gene: TRBV24-1
len: 13
abundance: few

CDR3aa: CASSLTKIQYF
CDR3nt: TGTGCCAGCAGCTTAACAAAAATCCAGTACTTC
d_gene: -
j_gene: TRBJ2-5
v_gene: TRBV7-2
len: 11
abundance: few

CDR3aa: CASTRTDTQYF
CDR3nt: TGTGCCAGCACTCGCACAGATACGCAGTATTTT
d_gene: -
j_gene: TRBJ2-3
v_gene: TRBV12-3/TRBV12-4
len: 11
abundance: many

CDR3aa: CASSPRQGRSNQPQHF
CDR3nt: TGTGCCAGCTCACCACGACAGGGGCGCAGCAATCAGCCCCAGCATTTT
d_gene: TRBD1
j_gene: TRBJ1-5
v_gene: TRBV18
len: 16
abundance: many

CDR3aa: CSVGGTGGTYEQYF
CDR3nt: TGCAGCGTGGGTGGGACAGGGGGTACCTACGAGCAGTACTTC
d_gene: TRBD1
j_gene: TRBJ2-7
v_gene: TRBV29-1
len: 14
abundance: many

CDR3aa: CSARGDTVTYEQYF
CDR3nt: TGCAGTGCTAGAGGGGACACCGTAACCTACGAGCAGTACTTC
d_gene: -
j_gene: TRBJ2-7
v_gene: TRBV20-1
len: 14
abundance: many

CDR3aa: CASSVWEASGTGGIGYTF
CDR3nt: TGTGCCAGCAGCGTATGGGAAGCTAGCGGGACAGGGGGTATTGGCTACACCTTC
d_gene: TRBD1
j_gene: TRBJ1-2
v_gene: TRBV7-6
len: 18
abundance: few

CDR3aa: CASSQLDTDTQYF
CDR3nt: TGCGCCAGCAGCCAACTAGACACAGATACGCAGTATTTT
d_gene: -
j_gene: TRBJ2-3
v_gene: TRBV4-3
len: 13
abundance: many

CDR3aa: CSARPPNSGNTIYF
CDR3nt: TGCAGTGCTAGACCCCCAAACTCTGGAAACACCATATATTTT
d_gene: -
j_gene: TRBJ1-3
v_gene: TRBV20-1
len: 14
abundance: few

CDR3aa: CASSGLTDSYEQYF
CDR3nt: TGTGCCAGCTCTGGGCTCACAGACTCCTACGAGCAGTACTTC
d_gene: -
j_gene: TRBJ2-7
v_gene: TRBV10-3
len: 14
abundance: many

CDR3aa: CASSRTFRSNQPQHF
CDR3nt: TGTGCCAGCAGCCGGACCTTTCGGAGCAATCAGCCCCAGCATTTT
d_gene: -
j_gene: TRBJ1-5
v_gene: TRBV7-8
len: 15
abundance: -

CDR3aa: CASSQVSRYGYTF
CDR3nt: TGTGCCAGCAGCCAAGTCTCGCGCTATGGCTACACCTTC
d_gene: -
j_gene: TRBJ1-2
v_gene: TRBV3-1
len: 13
abundance: many

CDR3aa: CASSPDGGGTQYF
CDR3nt: TGTGCCAGCAGCCCAGATGGTGGCGGTACGCAGTATTTT
d_gene: -
j_gene: TRBJ2-3
v_gene: TRBV9
len: 13
abundance: many

CDR3aa: CAISALPADTQYF
CDR3nt: TGTGCCATCAGTGCTCTCCCCGCAGATACGCAGTATTTT
d_gene: -
j_gene: TRBJ2-3
v_gene: TRBV10-3
len: 13
abundance: few

CDR3aa: CSVLGLAGGRNIQYF
CDR3nt: TGCAGCGTTCTAGGCTTAGCAGGGGGGAGAAACATTCAGTACTTC
d_gene: -
j_gene: TRBJ2-4
v_gene: TRBV29-1
len: 15
abundance: many

CDR3aa: CASRNRGTDLEAFF
CDR3nt: TGTGCCAGCAGAAACCGTGGGACGGACCTTGAAGCTTTCTTT
d_gene: -
j_gene: TRBJ1-1
v_gene: TRBV6-5
len: 14
abundance: -

CDR3aa: CASSRGGTAYEQYF
CDR3nt: TGCGCCAGCAGCCGAGGGGGGACCGCCTACGAGCAGTACTTC
d_gene: -
j_gene: TRBJ2-7
v_gene: TRBV5-1
len: 14
abundance: few

CDR3aa: CASSFEALRNNTDTQYF
CDR3nt: TGTGCCAGCAGCTTCGAAGCCCTCCGGAACAACACAGATACGCAGTATTTT
d_gene: -
j_gene: TRBJ2-3
v_gene: TRBV7-9
len: 17
abundance: few

CDR3aa: CASNEPGGSQYF
CDR3nt: TGTGCCAGCAATGAACCAGGGGGTTCGCAGTATTTT
d_gene: TRBD1
j_gene: TRBJ2-3
v_gene: TRBV3-1
len: 12
abundance: -

CDR3aa: CASKGRANTTDEKLFF
CDR3nt: TGTGCCAGCAAGGGCAGGGCCAATACGACTGATGAAAAACTGTTTTTT
d_gene: -
j_gene: TRBJ1-4
v_gene: TRBV12-3/TRBV12-4
len: 16
abundance: -

CDR3aa: CASSPGSSEAFF
CDR3nt: TGTGCCAGCTCACCCGGCAGCTCTGAAGCTTTCTTT
d_gene: -
j_gene: TRBJ1-1
v_gene: TRBV18
len: 12
abundance: many

CDR3aa: CASSLPRTGGYWYF
CDR3nt: TGTGCCAGCAGTTTACCCCGGACAGGGGGGTACTGGTACTTC
d_gene: TRBD1
j_gene: TRBJ2-7
v_gene: TRBV28
len: 14
abundance: few

CDR3aa: CAPPHQYF
CDR3nt: TGTGCCCCCCCCCATCAGTACTTC
d_gene: -
j_gene: TRBJ2-4
v_gene: TRBV2
len: 8
abundance: few

CDR3aa: CASSWDRVDSGNTIYF
CDR3nt: TGTGCCAGCAGCTGGGACAGGGTGGACTCTGGAAACACCATATATTTT
d_gene: TRBD1
j_gene: TRBJ1-3
v_gene: TRBV2
len: 16
abundance: -

CDR3aa: CASSYSEWGNTEAFF
CDR3nt: TGTGCCAGCAGTTACTCGGAATGGGGGAACACTGAAGCTTTCTTT
d_gene: -
j_gene: TRBJ1-1
v_gene: TRBV6-5
len: 15
abundance: -

CDR3aa: CASSPPGQNYGYTF
CDR3nt: TGTGCCAGCTCACCACCGGGACAGAACTATGGCTACACCTTC
d_gene: TRBD1
j_gene: TRBJ1-2
v_gene: TRBV18
len: 14
abundance: -

CDR3aa: CASSLGLAGGSYNEQFF
CDR3nt: TGCGCCAGCAGCTTGGGACTAGCGGGGGGTTCCTACAATGAGCAGTTCTTC
d_gene: TRBD2
j_gene: TRBJ2-1
v_gene: TRBV5-1
len: 17
abundance: -

CDR3aa: CASSSIPLVANVLTF
CDR3nt: TGTGCCAGCAGTTCCATCCCCCTTGTGGCCAACGTCCTGACTTTC
d_gene: -
j_gene: TRBJ2-6
v_gene: TRBV12-3/TRBV12-4
len: 15
abundance: few